This is a list of T cell receptor beta chains from one sample in a study of blood T cell repertoires in COVID-19. Repertoires were generated with immunoSEQ multiplex PCR, while TCRdb's copy carries only in-frame clones and drops some. The sample lists some 90,000 clones, approximately 88% occurring once. The sequenced material came from peripheral blood. All receptors derive from a man aged 50 to 59 with COVID-19, enrolled during active disease. CDR3s include the opening cysteine and the closing phenylalanine or tryptophan. Fields, in order: D gene, clone size, J gene, V gene, CDR3 protein, CDR3 DNA. The D gene is left open where the match is weak. Size is omitted from some rows. Given values are once, few, many or a class for expanded clones.

>TRBD1|few|TRBJ1-5|TRBV4-2
CASSQDGTGVGQPQHF
TGTGCCAGCAGCCAAGATGGAACAGGGGTAGGTCAGCCCCAGCATTTT
>.|once|TRBJ1-6|TRBV10-3
CAISETGQNSPLHF
TGTGCCATCAGTGAGACAGGACAGAATTCACCCCTCCACTTT
>TRBD1|.|TRBJ1-5|TRBV29-1
CSAATGVGGQPQHF
TGCAGCGCCGCGACAGGGGTAGGTGGTCAGCCCCAGCATTTT
>.|.|TRBJ2-7|TRBV27
CASRDTSSYEQYF
TGTGCCAGCAGGGACACCAGCTCCTACGAGCAGTACTTC
>TRBD2|.|TRBJ2-3|TRBV15
CATSRDRGLGMTDTQYF
TGTGCCACCAGCAGGGATCGGGGACTAGGGATGACAGATACGCAGTATTTT
>.|once|TRBJ1-6|TRBV5-1
CASSLPEHNSPLHF
TGCGCCAGCAGCCTCCCGGAGCATAATTCACCCCTCCACTTT
>.|few|TRBJ1-3|TRBV11-3
CASSAGTSSGNTIYF
TGTGCCAGCAGCGCCGGGACAAGCTCTGGAAACACCATATATTTT
>TRBD2|.|TRBJ2-7|TRBV13
CASSKRSGGASYEQYF
TGTGCCAGCAGCAAGCGTAGCGGGGGGGCCTCCTACGAGCAGTACTTC
>.|.|TRBJ1-4|TRBV29-1
CSVVIPGGVSNEKLFF
TGCAGCGTTGTGATCCCCGGAGGGGTGTCGAATGAAAAACTGTTTTTT
>.|.|TRBJ1-4|TRBV28
CASSGAGEKLFF
TGTGCCAGCAGTGGAGCGGGGGAAAAACTGTTTTTT
>TRBD1|.|TRBJ1-2|TRBV5-5
CASSFTGQGPGYTF
TGTGCCAGCAGCTTTACGGGACAGGGTCCTGGCTACACCTTC
>TRBD1|.|TRBJ1-4|TRBV14
CASSQVQGLGNEKLFF
TGTGCCAGCAGCCAAGTACAGGGGTTAGGGAATGAAAAACTGTTTTTT
>TRBD1|once|TRBJ2-7|TRBV7-8
CASSSDRVSYEQYF
TGTGCCAGCAGCTCGGACAGGGTTTCCTACGAGCAGTACTTC
>TRBD1|.|TRBJ1-2|TRBV9
CASTTAGQGGSGYTF
TGTGCCAGCACTACCGCGGGACAGGGTGGGTCTGGCTACACCTTC
>.|.|TRBJ1-2|TRBV27
CASSLALGGAGGYTF
TGTGCCAGCAGTTTGGCCCTCGGGGGGGCGGGAGGCTACACCTTC
>.|.|TRBJ2-7|TRBV12-2
CASRPSSGGEAYEQYF
TGTGCAAGTCGCCCTTCTAGCGGGGGGGAGGCCTACGAGCAGTACTTC
>TRBD1|.|TRBJ1-5|TRBV2
CASSRSGTANQPQHF
TGTGCCAGCAGCCGATCCGGGACAGCGAATCAGCCCCAGCATTTT
>.|.|TRBJ1-3|TRBV9
CASSFQTGSDTIYF
TGTGCCAGCAGCTTTCAAACAGGGTCGGACACCATATATTTT
>.|.|TRBJ2-7|TRBV13
CASSPRNLKYEQYF
TGTGCCAGCAGCCCGCGGAACCTAAAATACGAGCAGTACTTC
>.|.|TRBJ1-5|TRBV10-3
CAISQGRPGGEPQHF
TGTGCCATCAGTCAGGGACGGCCCGGGGGAGAGCCCCAGCATTTT
>.|few|TRBJ1-4|TRBV18
CASSPTYRDVNEKLFF
TGTGCCAGCTCACCGACCTACAGGGATGTTAATGAAAAACTGTTTTTT
>.|.|TRBJ2-7|TRBV10-1
CASSDQRSYEQYF
TGCGCCAGCAGTGACCAGCGATCCTACGAGCAGTACTTC
>.|few|TRBJ1-5|TRBV11-1
CASSQNRYQPQHF
TGTGCCAGCAGTCAGAACAGGTATCAGCCCCAGCATTTT
>TRBD2|.|TRBJ2-7|TRBV9
CASSVGLGERGLPYEQYF
TGTGCCAGCAGCGTAGGATTGGGAGAGCGGGGGCTTCCCTACGAGCAGTACTTC
>.|.|TRBJ1-1|TRBV10-3
CAISEKTGNTEAFF
TGTGCCATCAGTGAGAAGACAGGGAACACTGAAGCTTTCTTT
>.|.|TRBJ1-4|TRBV27
CASSSLFDTGEKLFF
TGTGCCAGCAGTTCATTGTTTGACACAGGCGAAAAACTGTTTTTT
>TRBD1|.|TRBJ2-7|TRBV6-5
CASSLRDRGQEQYF
TGTGCCAGCAGTCTCCGGGACAGGGGGCAGGAGCAGTACTTC
>.|.|TRBJ2-3|TRBV23-1
CASSLDWAQDTQYF
TGCGCCAGCAGCCTGGACTGGGCGCAAGATACGCAGTATTTT
>TRBD1|once|TRBJ2-7|TRBV7-8
CASSRFQGAAFEQYF
TGTGCCAGCAGCCGATTCCAGGGGGCAGCTTTCGAGCAGTACTTC
>TRBD1|once|TRBJ1-2|TRBV9
CASSDNRGSGGYTF
TGTGCCAGCAGCGATAACAGGGGTAGTGGTGGCTACACCTTC
>.|.|TRBJ2-3|TRBV18
CASSQEGQSTDTQYF
TGTGCCAGCTCACAGGAGGGACAGAGCACAGATACGCAGTATTTT
>.|.|TRBJ2-7|TRBV30
CAWSPPVDSRPYEQYF
TGTGCCTGGAGTCCACCCGTTGACAGCCGGCCCTACGAGCAGTACTTC
>TRBD1|.|TRBJ1-2|TRBV29-1
CSVGGTEDYGYTF
TGCAGCGTTGGTGGGACAGAGGACTATGGCTACACCTTC
>TRBD1|.|TRBJ1-1|TRBV15
CATSRGTGVAEAFF
TGTGCCACCAGCAGAGGGACAGGGGTAGCTGAAGCTTTCTTT
>TRBD2|.|TRBJ2-7|TRBV4-3
CASSQLAGWSYEQYF
TGCGCCAGCAGCCAATTAGCGGGGTGGTCCTACGAGCAGTACTTC
>.|.|TRBJ2-1|TRBV24-1
CAISSYNEQFF
TGTGCCATTAGCTCCTACAATGAGCAGTTCTTC
>.|.|TRBJ2-6|TRBV4-1
CASSQGGRGRSGANVLTF
TGCGCCAGCAGCCAAGGAGGGAGAGGACGCTCTGGGGCCAACGTCCTGACTTTC
>.|.|TRBJ1-5|TRBV19
CASSMGGGPQHF
TGTGCCAGTAGTATGGGAGGGGGGCCCCAGCATTTT
>.|once|TRBJ1-4|TRBV7-8
CASSPPFEKSILLKFEKLFF
TGTGCCAGCAGCCCACCCTTCGAGAAGTCAATCTTACTTAAATTTGAAAAACTGTTTTTT
>TRBD1|.|TRBJ1-2|TRBV7-8
CASSPRDRANYGYTF
TGTGCCAGCAGCCCAAGGGACAGAGCTAACTATGGCTACACCTTC
>TRBD2|once|TRBJ2-3|TRBV19
CASSTGLAGTDTQYF
TGTGCCAGTAGTACCGGACTAGCGGGCACAGATACGCAGTATTTT
>TRBD1|.|TRBJ1-6|TRBV14
CASSLGQGSSPLHF
TGTGCCAGCAGCCTCGGACAGGGAAGTTCACCCCTCCACTTT
>TRBD1|few|TRBJ1-4|TRBV18
CASSPPTGGATNEKLFF
TGTGCCAGCTCACCACCTACAGGGGGGGCGACTAATGAAAAACTGTTTTTT
>TRBD1|.|TRBJ1-6|TRBV5-4
CASSQLGQDNSPLHF
TGTGCCAGCAGCCAATTAGGACAGGATAATTCACCCCTCCACTTT
>TRBD2|.|TRBJ2-3|TRBV7-6
CASSRTSGGSTDTQYF
TGTGCCAGCAGCAGAACTAGCGGGGGGTCCACAGATACGCAGTATTTT
>.|.|TRBJ2-5|TRBV9
CASSVAIGAQETQYF
TGTGCCAGCAGCGTAGCGATAGGGGCGCAAGAGACCCAGTACTTC
>.|.|TRBJ2-3|TRBV30
CAWSVQARDTQYF
TGTGCCTGGAGTGTACAGGCTCGAGATACGCAGTATTTT
>.|.|TRBJ1-1|TRBV18
CASLRVRDTEAFF
TGTGCCAGCTTAAGGGTGCGGGACACTGAAGCTTTCTTT
>.|few|TRBJ1-1|TRBV21-1
CASSSLRTYRGSTEAFF
TGTGCCAGCAGCAGCCTACGGACATATAGGGGTAGCACTGAAGCTTTCTTT
>TRBD1|.|TRBJ1-5|TRBV6-1
CASSEGQGLGLRQPQHF
TGTGCCAGCAGTGAGGGACAGGGTCTGGGATTGCGACAGCCCCAGCATTTT
>TRBD1|.|TRBJ2-5|TRBV6-6
CASSRSGQRETQYF
TGTGCCAGCAGTCGATCGGGACAGCGAGAGACCCAGTACTTC
>.|few|TRBJ1-5|TRBV19
CASSIRRDQPQHF
TGTGCCAGTAGTATCCGCAGGGATCAGCCCCAGCATTTT
>TRBD2|.|TRBJ2-1|TRBV7-6
CASSLMPGSGGVGEQFF
TGTGCCAGCAGCTTAATGCCGGGTAGCGGGGGGGTCGGTGAGCAGTTCTTC
>TRBD2|once|TRBJ2-2|TRBV28
CASSFTGGGNTGELFF
TGTGCCAGCAGTTTTACGGGGGGAGGGAACACCGGGGAGCTGTTTTTT
>TRBD1|.|TRBJ2-7|TRBV7-2
CASSYRQGPYEQYF
TGTGCCAGCAGCTACCGACAGGGGCCTTACGAGCAGTACTTC